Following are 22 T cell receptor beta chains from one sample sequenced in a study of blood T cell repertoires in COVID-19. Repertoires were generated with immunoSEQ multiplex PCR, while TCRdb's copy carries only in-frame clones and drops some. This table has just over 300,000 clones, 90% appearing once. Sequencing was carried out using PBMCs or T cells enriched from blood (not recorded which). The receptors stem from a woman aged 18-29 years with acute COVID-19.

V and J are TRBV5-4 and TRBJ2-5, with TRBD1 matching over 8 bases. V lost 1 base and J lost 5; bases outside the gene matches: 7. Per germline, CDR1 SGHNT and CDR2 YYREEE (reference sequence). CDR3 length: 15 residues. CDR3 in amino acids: CASSLWSGGLETQYF. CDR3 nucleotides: TGTGCCAGCAGCTTGTGGTCAGGGGGCCTTGAGACCCAGTACTTC.

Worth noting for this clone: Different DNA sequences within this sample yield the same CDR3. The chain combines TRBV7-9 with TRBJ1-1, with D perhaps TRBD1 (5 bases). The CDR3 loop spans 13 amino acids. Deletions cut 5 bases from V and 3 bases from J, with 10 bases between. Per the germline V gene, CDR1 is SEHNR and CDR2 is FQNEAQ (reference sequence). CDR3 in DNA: TGTGCCAGCAGCCTCGGAGGGGACACTGAAGCTTTCTTT. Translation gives CASSLGGDTEAFF.

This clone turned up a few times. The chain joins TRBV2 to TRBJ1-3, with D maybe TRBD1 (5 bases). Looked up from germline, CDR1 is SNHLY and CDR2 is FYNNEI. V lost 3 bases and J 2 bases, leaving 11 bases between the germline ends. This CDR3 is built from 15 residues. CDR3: CASSEQGLPGNTIYF. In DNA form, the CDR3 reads TGTGCCAGCAGTGAGCAGGGTCTCCCTGGAAACACCATATATTTT.

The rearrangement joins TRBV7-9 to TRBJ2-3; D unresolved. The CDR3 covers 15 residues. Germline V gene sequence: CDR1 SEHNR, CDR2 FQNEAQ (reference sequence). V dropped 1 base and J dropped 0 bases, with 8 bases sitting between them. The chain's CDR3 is CASSLVLGSTDTQYF. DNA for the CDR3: TGTGCCAGCAGCTTAGTTCTCGGGAGCACAGATACGCAGTATTTT.

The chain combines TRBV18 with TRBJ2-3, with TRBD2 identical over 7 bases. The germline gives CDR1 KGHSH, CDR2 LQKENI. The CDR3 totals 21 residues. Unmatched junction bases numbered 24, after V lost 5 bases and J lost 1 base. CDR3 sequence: CASSSLAPSGSVPRGTDTQYF. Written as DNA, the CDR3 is TGTGCCAGCTCAAGTCTGGCCCCTAGCGGCAGCGTCCCGAGAGGCACAGATACGCAGTATTTT.

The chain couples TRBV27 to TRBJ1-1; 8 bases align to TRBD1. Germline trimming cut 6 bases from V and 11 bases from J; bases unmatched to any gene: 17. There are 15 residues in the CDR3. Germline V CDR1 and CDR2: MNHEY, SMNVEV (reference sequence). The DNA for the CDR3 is TGTGCCAGCAGAAAACCGGGACAGGCGCCGCAGGGGGCTTTCTTT. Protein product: CASRKPGQAPQGAFF.

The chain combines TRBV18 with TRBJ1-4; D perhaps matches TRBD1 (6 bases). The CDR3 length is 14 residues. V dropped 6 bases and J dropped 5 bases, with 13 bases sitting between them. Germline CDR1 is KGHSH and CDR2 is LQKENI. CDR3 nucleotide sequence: TGTGCCAGCTCCTGGACAGACCAAAATGAAAAACTGTTTTTT. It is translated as CASSWTDQNEKLFF.

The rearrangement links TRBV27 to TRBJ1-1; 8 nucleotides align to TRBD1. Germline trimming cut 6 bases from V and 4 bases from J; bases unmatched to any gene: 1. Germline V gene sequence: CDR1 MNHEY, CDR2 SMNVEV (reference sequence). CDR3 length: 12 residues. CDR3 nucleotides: TGTGCCAGCAGAACAGGGGGCACTGAAGCTTTCTTT. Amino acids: CASRTGGTEAFF.

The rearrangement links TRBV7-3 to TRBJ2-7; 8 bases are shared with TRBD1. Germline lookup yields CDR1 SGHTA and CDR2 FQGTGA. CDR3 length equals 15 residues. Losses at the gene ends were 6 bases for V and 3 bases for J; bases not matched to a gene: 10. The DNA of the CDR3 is TGTGCCAGCAGTCAAGGACAGGGACCGATCTACGAGCAGTACTTC. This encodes CASSQGQGPIYEQYF.

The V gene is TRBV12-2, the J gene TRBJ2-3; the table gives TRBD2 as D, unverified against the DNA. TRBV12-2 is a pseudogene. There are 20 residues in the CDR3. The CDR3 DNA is TGTGCAAGTCGCCCGCTGAGGGCTAGCGAGTCCCGTGCTAGCACAGATACGCAGTATTTT. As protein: CASRPLRASESRASTDTQYF.

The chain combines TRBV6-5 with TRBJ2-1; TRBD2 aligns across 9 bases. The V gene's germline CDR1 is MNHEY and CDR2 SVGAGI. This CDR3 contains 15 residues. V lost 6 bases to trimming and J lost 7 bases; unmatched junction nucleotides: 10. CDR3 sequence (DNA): TGTGCCAGCAGCTTCAGGACTAGCGAGATTAATGAGCAGTTCTTC. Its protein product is CASSFRTSEINEQFF.

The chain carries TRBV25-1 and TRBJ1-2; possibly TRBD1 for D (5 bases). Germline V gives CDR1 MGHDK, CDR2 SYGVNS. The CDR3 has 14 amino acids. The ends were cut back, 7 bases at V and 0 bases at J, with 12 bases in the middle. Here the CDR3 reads CASNPTDTNYGYTF. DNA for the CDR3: TGTGCCAGCAATCCTACGGACACTAACTATGGCTACACCTTC.

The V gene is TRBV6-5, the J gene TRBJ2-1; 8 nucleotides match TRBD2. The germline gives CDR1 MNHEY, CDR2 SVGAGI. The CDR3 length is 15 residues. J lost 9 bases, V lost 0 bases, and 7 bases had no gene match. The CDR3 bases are TGTGCCAGCAGTTACTCGAGCGGGAGTCGAAGTGAGCAGTTCTTC. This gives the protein CASSYSSGSRSEQFF.

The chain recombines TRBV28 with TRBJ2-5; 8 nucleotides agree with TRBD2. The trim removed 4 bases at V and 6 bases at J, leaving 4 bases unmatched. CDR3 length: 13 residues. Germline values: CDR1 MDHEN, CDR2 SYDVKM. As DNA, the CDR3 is TGTGCCAGCAGTTCCGGGGGGGTGAAGACCCAGTACTTC. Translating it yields CASSSGGVKTQYF.

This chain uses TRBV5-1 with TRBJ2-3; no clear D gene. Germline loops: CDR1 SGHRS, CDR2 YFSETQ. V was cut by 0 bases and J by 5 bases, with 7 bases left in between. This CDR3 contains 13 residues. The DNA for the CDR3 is TGCGCCAGCAGCTTGGAGCGTATAGATACGCAGTATTTT. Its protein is CASSLERIDTQYF.

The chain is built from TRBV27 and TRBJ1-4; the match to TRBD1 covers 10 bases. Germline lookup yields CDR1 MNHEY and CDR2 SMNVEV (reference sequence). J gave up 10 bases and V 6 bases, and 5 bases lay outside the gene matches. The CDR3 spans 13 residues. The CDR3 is CASRGQGLRKLFF. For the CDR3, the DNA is TGTGCCAGCAGGGGACAGGGGCTGAGAAAACTGTTTTTT.

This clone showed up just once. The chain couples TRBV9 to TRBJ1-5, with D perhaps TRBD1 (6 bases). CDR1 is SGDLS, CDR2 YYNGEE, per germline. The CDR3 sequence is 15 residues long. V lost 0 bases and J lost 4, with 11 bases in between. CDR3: CASSVGGGANQPQHF. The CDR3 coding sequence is TGTGCCAGCAGCGTAGGCGGGGGCGCGAATCAGCCCCAGCATTTT.

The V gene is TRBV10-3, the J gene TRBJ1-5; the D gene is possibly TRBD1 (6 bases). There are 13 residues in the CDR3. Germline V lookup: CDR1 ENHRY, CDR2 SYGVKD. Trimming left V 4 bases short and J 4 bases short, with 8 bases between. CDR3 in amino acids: CAISVTGNQPQHF. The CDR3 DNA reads TGTGCCATCAGTGTTACAGGGAATCAGCCCCAGCATTTT.

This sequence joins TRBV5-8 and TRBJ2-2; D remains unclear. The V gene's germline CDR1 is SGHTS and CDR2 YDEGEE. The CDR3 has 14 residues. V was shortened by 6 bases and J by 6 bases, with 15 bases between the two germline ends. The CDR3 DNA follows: TGTGCCAGCACCTCATGGCCAAAAGCCGGGGAGCTGTTTTTT. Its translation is CASTSWPKAGELFF.

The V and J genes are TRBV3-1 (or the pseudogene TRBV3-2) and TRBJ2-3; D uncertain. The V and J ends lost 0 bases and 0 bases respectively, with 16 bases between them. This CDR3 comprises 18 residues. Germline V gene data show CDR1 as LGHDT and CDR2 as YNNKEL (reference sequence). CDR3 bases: TGTGCCAGCAGCCAAGATCAGTGGGCCGATAGAAGCACAGATACGCAGTATTTT. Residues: CASSQDQWADRSTDTQYF.

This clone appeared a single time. CDR3 amino acids: CASSLRDRGREVAEAFF. CDR3 coding DNA: TGTGCCAGCAGCCTCCGGGACAGGGGGCGCGAGGTGGCTGAAGCTTTCTTT. The chain joins TRBV7-9 to TRBJ1-1, with 12 bases matching TRBD1. Germline CDR1 reads SEHNR; CDR2 reads FQNEAQ (reference sequence). Trimming removed 5 bases from V and 6 bases from J; junction bases left unmatched: 13. The CDR3 extends over 17 amino acids.

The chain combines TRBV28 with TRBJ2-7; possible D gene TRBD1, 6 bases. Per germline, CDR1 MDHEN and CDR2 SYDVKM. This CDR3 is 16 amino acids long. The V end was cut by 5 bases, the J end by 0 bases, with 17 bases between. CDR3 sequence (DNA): TGTGCCAGCAGTATGCAATCCGGGACAAGCTCCTACGAGCAGTACTTC. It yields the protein CASSMQSGTSSYEQYF.